One sample yielded the 15 T cell receptor beta chains listed below, sequenced in a study of cytomegalovirus exposure and HLA in healthy donors. PCR used 60 Vbeta primers and 13 Jbeta primers. Sequencing was performed with immunoSEQ multiplex PCR; in TCRdb, only in-frame clones are kept and a portion is missing. The sample records 85,000 to 100,000 clones, roughly three quarters being singletons. Sequenced: PBMCs. These TCRs come from a woman aged 40-49 years in good health and CMV-seronegative.

The J gene is TRBJ2-7, the V gene TRBV7-9; the match to TRBD1 covers 9 bases. This CDR3 contains 13 residues. V lost 0 bases, J lost 6 bases, and 0 bases stayed unmatched. Germline CDR1 reads SEHNR; CDR2 reads FQNEAQ (reference sequence). The CDR3 sequence: CASSLADRGEQYF. CDR3 in DNA: TGTGCCAGCAGCTTAGCGGACAGGGGCGAGCAGTACTTC.

The chain uses TRBV18 and TRBJ1-5; 7 nucleotides agree with TRBD1. Germline V gene lookup returns CDR1 KGHSH and CDR2 LQKENI. V gave up 2 bases and J gave up 6 bases; unmatched junction bases: 4. This CDR3 region has 14 residues. The CDR3, as DNA: TGTGCCAGCTCACCAAACAGGGGAAGTCAGCCCCAGCATTTT. Residues: CASSPNRGSQPQHF.

The chain combines TRBV6-5 with TRBJ1-2; 7 nucleotides match TRBD1. The germline gives CDR1 MNHEY, CDR2 SVGAGI. The CDR3 consists of 15 residues. V trimming: 6 bases; J trimming: 0 bases; junction bases outside the gene matches: 7. In DNA, the CDR3 is TGTGCCAGCAGACAGGGGACATGGGCTAACTATGGCTACACCTTC. Its translation is CASRQGTWANYGYTF.

J is TRBJ2-7 and V is TRBV11-2, with 9 bases identical to TRBD1. With V trimmed by 3 bases and J by 6 bases, 6 bases remained unmatched. This CDR3 spans 14 amino acids. In germline, CDR1 is SGHAT, CDR2 FQNNGV. The CDR3 sequence: CASSFLGTGSEQYF. CDR3 in DNA: TGTGCCAGCAGCTTCCTGGGGACAGGGTCCGAGCAGTACTTC.

The chain joins TRBV2 to TRBJ2-3; 12 positions match TRBD2. From germline, CDR1 is SNHLY and CDR2 FYNNEI. CDR3 size: 16 residues. V was pared by 6 bases and J by 5 bases, with 9 bases of the junction left unmatched. Here the CDR3 reads CASRTGLAGGLDTQYF. The CDR3 DNA reads TGTGCCAGCAGAACCGGGCTAGCGGGGGGGTTAGATACGCAGTATTTT.

This chain links TRBV11-2 with TRBJ1-3, with unresolved D. The CDR3 runs 15 residues. In germline, CDR1 is SGHAT, CDR2 FQNNGV. V lost 5 bases, J lost 0 bases, and 11 bases lay in between. CDR3 coding DNA: TGTGCCAGCAGCCCAGCGGGCAGCTCTGGAAACACCATATATTTT. Protein: CASSPAGSSGNTIYF.

This clone has more than one count but fewer than ten. The chain combines TRBV6-1 with TRBJ1-1, with 8 bases aligning to TRBD1. The J segment lost 1 base and the V segment lost 6 bases, leaving 1 base of the junction unmatched. This CDR3 region has 13 residues. Germline V gene sequence: CDR1 MNHNS, CDR2 SASEGT. For the CDR3, the DNA is TGTGCCAGCAGAGGGACAGGGAACACTGAAGCTTTCTTT. It codes for CASRGTGNTEAFF.

This clone has more than one count but fewer than ten. This rearrangement joins TRBV7-9 to TRBJ1-5; TRBD1 might be the D (5 bases). CDR1 is SEHNR, CDR2 FQNEAQ, per germline (reference sequence). This CDR3 is 12 amino acids long. Trimming stripped 5 bases from V and 7 bases from J, with 9 bases between. The CDR3 protein is CASSVTDQPQHF. Here the CDR3 DNA reads TGTGCCAGCAGCGTGACAGACCAGCCCCAGCATTTT.

This clone was picked up a small number of times. Here the CDR3 reads CASSLGTTSTNEQFF. CDR3 in DNA: TGCGCCAGCAGCTTGGGGACGACTAGCACCAATGAGCAGTTCTTC. The V gene is TRBV5-1, the J gene TRBJ2-1; 7 nucleotides agree with TRBD2. The CDR3 runs 15 residues. J lost 6 bases, V lost 0 bases, and 6 bases had no gene match. CDR1 SGHRS and CDR2 YFSETQ come from the germline V gene.

Note on this clone: A read error may account for a junction end that differs from germline. The chain links TRBV30 to TRBJ2-7; D remains unclear. This CDR3 comprises 13 residues. The germline gives CDR1 GTSNPN, CDR2 SVGIG (reference sequence). DNA for the CDR3: TGTGCCTGGAGTCTATACAGCTCCAACGAGCAGTACTTC. Protein: CAWSLYSSNEQYF.

The rearrangement joins TRBV19 to TRBJ1-5; D perhaps matches TRBD1 (6 bases). Per the germline V gene, CDR1 is LNHDA and CDR2 is SQIVND (reference sequence). Between the trimmed V and J ends, which lost 7 bases and 4 bases, there was a span of 8 bases. The CDR3 runs to 12 residues. For the CDR3, the DNA is TGTGCCAGTAAACAGGGAAATCAGCCCCAGCATTTT. This sequence encodes CASKQGNQPQHF.

The table lists this clone with a count of one. The chain carries TRBV4-1 and TRBJ2-1; 10 bases agree with TRBD2. J lost 4 bases, V lost 0 bases, and 3 bases had no gene match. Germline-derived CDR1 and CDR2 are MGHRA and YSYEKL. The CDR3 contains 16 residues. CDR3 in DNA: TGCGCCAGCAGCCAAGAATCGACTAGCGGGTACAATGAGCAGTTCTTC. It specifies CASSQESTSGYNEQFF.

The chain uses TRBV2 and TRBJ2-2; D is possibly TRBD2 (5 bases). Trimming took off 10 bases at V and 4 bases at J, with 10 bases between the two ends. The CDR3 loop spans 12 amino acids. The germline gives CDR1 SNHLY, CDR2 FYNNEI. CDR3: CATRDFTGELFF. Written as DNA, the CDR3 is TGTGCCACCCGGGATTTCACCGGGGAGCTGTTTTTT.

The chain recombines TRBV7-9 with TRBJ1-2; D possibly corresponds to TRBD1 (5 bases). CDR3 length: 16 residues. The ends were cut back, 5 bases at V and 7 bases at J, with 23 bases in the middle. Germline-derived CDR1 and CDR2 are SEHNR and FQNEAQ (reference sequence). The CDR3 loop reads CASSPDWGGGSSGYTF. In DNA, the CDR3 is TGTGCCAGCAGCCCAGATTGGGGGGGAGGATCGAGTGGCTACACCTTC. Together with reference TRBV7-9 and TRBJ1-2, the CDR3 gives the full variable domain: DTGVSQNPRHKITKRGQNVTFRCDPISEHNRLYWYRQTLGQGPEFLTYFQNEAQLEKSRLLSDRFSAERPKGSFSTLEIQRTEQGDSAMYLCASSPDWGGGSSGYTFGSGTRLTVV.

Only a few counts were recorded for this clone. This chain joins TRBV6-1 and TRBJ1-2; a weak D match, TRBD1 (6 bases). CDR1 is MNHNS and CDR2 is SASEGT in the germline V gene. CDR3 length: 14 amino acids. Trimming shortened V by 4 bases and J by 7 bases, and 16 bases separated the two germline ends. The chain's CDR3 is CASSVATGFGGYTF. CDR3 coding DNA: TGTGCCAGCAGTGTGGCCACAGGGTTCGGTGGCTACACCTTC.